The T cell receptor beta chain described here comes from a study of T cells expressing NK-cell markers. Study background: TCR beta repertoires came from sorted CD3+CD56+NKG2C+, CD3+CD56+NKG2C- and CD3+CD56-NKG2C+ T cells. Seven sequenced donors out of eight were HCMV-seropositive, one seronegative.

The CDR3 length is 16 residues. Study findings and constraints: Also leading the CD3+CD56-NKG2C+ fraction in a handful of donors were these clonotypes. In a group of 5 or 6 donors, dominant NKG2C+ clonotypes represented 1.0-7.0% of CD8+ T cells.

Reanalyzing the 5' RACE reads, TCRdb keeps one entry per CDR3 protein, without DNA. The sample's table shows roughly 420,000 distinct CDR3 sequences. Note on this clonotype: The target antigen is unknown.

The clonotype originates from a woman aged 18 to 75 in good health. Specimen: blood T cells: a sorted CD56 or NKG2C T cell subset, CD4+ or CD8+ T cells, or bulk PBMC T cells (not recorded which). The chain recombines TRBV12-3 or TRBV12-4 with TRBJ2-5; with no DNA, the TCRdb D assignment of TRBD1 cannot be verified. The CDR3 is CASSLRPGMGQETQYF.